The 19 T cell receptor beta chains below were found in one sample sequenced in a study of control samples from healthy donors and cancer patients. Only in-frame clones appear in the TCRdb table, and some are missing; sequencing was by immunoSEQ multiplex PCR. The sample consists of some 130,000 clones, about 95% of them appearing once. The sample taken for sequencing was blood. These receptors all come from a man aged 30-40 years in good health.

This clone has only a few counts. V usage is TRBV9 and J usage is TRBJ2-2; tentative D call: TRBD2 (5 bases). Germline loops: CDR1 SGDLS, CDR2 YYNGEE. This CDR3 has 15 residues. V was cut by 6 bases and J by 2 bases, with 14 bases left in between. In DNA form, the CDR3 reads TGTGCCAGCACCCGGGGAGCGGCCAACACCGGGGAGCTGTTTTTT. Encoded protein: CASTRGAANTGELFF.

The rearrangement links TRBV27 to TRBJ2-7; TRBD1 matches 9 bases. The V gene end was trimmed by 4 bases and the J gene end by 7 bases; junction bases not matched to a gene: 5. This CDR3 has 13 residues. Germline V gene sequence: CDR1 MNHEY, CDR2 SMNVEV (reference sequence). The CDR3 sequence is CASSWDRVREQYF. Here the CDR3 DNA reads TGTGCCAGCAGTTGGGACAGGGTTCGAGAGCAGTACTTC.

This chain connects TRBV20-1 to TRBJ1-1; possible D gene TRBD1, 5 bases. Trimming took off 3 bases at V and 6 bases at J, with 14 bases between the two ends. This CDR3 has 13 residues. In germline, CDR1 is DFQATT, CDR2 SNEGSKA (reference sequence). The CDR3 protein is CSASVSGTAEAFF. In DNA form, the CDR3 reads TGCAGTGCTAGTGTATCGGGGACCGCTGAAGCTTTCTTT.

This chain joins TRBV5-1 and TRBJ2-7; 7 positions agree with TRBD1. V shed 0 bases and J 3 bases; nucleotides not matched to a gene: 0. The CDR3 contains 13 residues. Looked up from germline, CDR1 is SGHRS and CDR2 is YFSETQ. The CDR3 is CASSLGTGYEQYF. In DNA form, the CDR3 reads TGCGCCAGCAGCTTGGGGACAGGCTACGAGCAGTACTTC.

This sequence joins TRBV19 and TRBJ1-4, with D tentatively TRBD1 (5 bases). Trimming shortened V by 9 bases and J by 2 bases, and 10 bases separated the two germline ends. Germline V gene sequence: CDR1 LNHDA, CDR2 SQIVND (reference sequence). This CDR3 spans 13 amino acids. The CDR3 protein is CASQGWTNEKLFF. The DNA of the CDR3 is TGTGCCAGCCAGGGCTGGACTAATGAAAAACTGTTTTTT.

The rearrangement joins TRBV6-6 to TRBJ1-2; D may be TRBD1 (5 bases). The V gene's germline CDR1 is MNHNY and CDR2 SVGAGI (reference sequence). The CDR3 sequence is 16 residues long. V lost 2 bases and J 4 bases, leaving 17 bases between the germline ends. CDR3 coding DNA: TGTGCCAGCAGTTACAGTGGGACGGCCGATCTCTATGGCTACACCTTC. It translates to CASSYSGTADLYGYTF.

The chain combines TRBV19 with TRBJ2-7; TRBD2 matches at 11 bases. The junction had 10 bases not matched to a gene; V was cut back by 5 bases and J by 7 bases. CDR1 LNHDA and CDR2 SQIVND come from the germline V gene (reference sequence). The CDR3 loop spans 15 amino acids. This chain's CDR3 is CASSSSSGGNTEQYF. The CDR3 DNA sequence: TGTGCCAGTAGTTCATCTAGCGGGGGGAATACTGAGCAGTACTTC.

This clone showed up just once. The V gene is TRBV5-1, the J gene TRBJ1-1; 9 nucleotides agree with TRBD1. Trimming at V came to 5 bases and at J to 1 base, leaving 6 bases not matched to a gene. There are 15 residues in the CDR3. Per the germline V gene, CDR1 is SGHRS and CDR2 is YFSETQ. The CDR3 sequence: CASRRPDRGNTEAFF. The CDR3 DNA reads TGCGCCAGCAGAAGACCGGACAGGGGGAACACTGAAGCTTTCTTT.

The genes are TRBV2 and TRBJ2-7, with 8 positions matching TRBD1. The CDR3 runs to 12 residues. Germline trimming cut 10 bases from V and 3 bases from J; bases unmatched to any gene: 5. Germline CDR1 is SNHLY and CDR2 is FYNNEI. This CDR3 reads CATGQGVYEQYF. The CDR3 coding sequence is TGTGCCACCGGACAGGGTGTCTACGAGCAGTACTTC.

The chain employs TRBV2 and TRBJ1-1, with no clear D. Germline lookup yields CDR1 SNHLY and CDR2 FYNNEI. Trimming shortened V by 10 bases and J by 4 bases, and 7 bases separated the two germline ends. The CDR3 runs to 10 residues. For the CDR3, the DNA is TGTGCCATAGAGACCACTGAAGCTTTCTTT. Translating gives CAIETTEAFF.

Note on this clone: An end of the junction does not agree with germline; a read error may underlie this. CDR3: CATSRGVAESYSNQPQHF. The CDR3 DNA sequence: TGTGCCACCAGTAGAGGGGTAGCAGAGAGTTATAGCAATCAGCCCCAGCATTTT. This sequence joins TRBV15 and TRBJ1-5; D perhaps matches TRBD1 (5 bases). The CDR3 has 18 residues. Germline CDR1 reads LNHNV; CDR2 reads YYDKDF (reference sequence).

This clone was seen just once. J is TRBJ1-1 and V is TRBV19; D not certain. The V end lost 3 bases, the J end lost 4 bases, and 12 bases lay between the germline ends. This CDR3 contains 14 residues. Germline V gives CDR1 LNHDA, CDR2 SQIVND (reference sequence). Here the CDR3 reads CASSITGISTEAFF. The CDR3 DNA reads TGTGCCAGTAGTATCACGGGTATAAGCACTGAAGCTTTCTTT.

The chain couples TRBV11-2 to TRBJ2-3, with TRBD2 matching over 8 bases. J was trimmed by 0 bases and V by 6 bases; bases with no gene match: 8. The CDR3 is 16 residues long. The V gene's germline CDR1 is SGHAT and CDR2 FQNNGV. CDR3 sequence: CASRSTSGASTDTQYF. DNA of the CDR3: TGTGCCAGCAGAAGCACTAGCGGAGCTAGCACAGATACGCAGTATTTT.

The chain combines TRBV15 with TRBJ2-3; tentative D call: TRBD1 (6 bases). V lost 3 bases and J lost 4, with 14 bases in between. Germline CDR1 is LNHNV and CDR2 is YYDKDF (reference sequence). This CDR3 contains 15 residues. The CDR3 coding sequence is TGTGCCACCAGCAGGAGGGATCGGACAGCAGATACGCAGTATTTT. This codes for CATSRRDRTADTQYF.

The chain joins TRBV12-2 to TRBJ1-3; the DNA was not used to check the table's D call, TRBD1. TRBV12-2 is a known pseudogene. The CDR3 is 17 residues long. CDR3 amino acids: CASRLAAVKTVGNTIYF. The CDR3 region has the DNA TGTGCAAGTCGCTTAGCTGCTGTAAAGACAGTTGGAAACACCATATATTTT.

This clone was picked up a small number of times. The chain joins TRBV6-5 to TRBJ1-5; D gene unclear. This CDR3 spans 13 amino acids. The germline gives CDR1 MNHEY, CDR2 SVGAGI. V was trimmed by 5 bases and J by 9 bases, leaving 14 bases between them. CDR3 DNA sequence: TGTGCCAGCAGTCCTACCTCCTCCGGGCCCCAGCATTTT. As protein: CASSPTSSGPQHF.

V gene TRBV7-3 combines with J gene TRBJ2-7, with a weak D call TRBD2 (6 bases). Looked up from germline, CDR1 is SGHTA and CDR2 is FQGTGA. V was shortened by 5 bases and J by 0 bases, with 14 bases between the two germline ends. This CDR3 has 15 residues. CDR3 nucleotide sequence: TGTGCCAGCAGCCCGGGACTCCTGAGCTCCTACGAGCAGTACTTC. It codes for CASSPGLLSSYEQYF. The entire variable domain, with the rest obtained from reference TRBV7-3 and TRBJ2-7, is as follows: GAGVSQTPSNKVTEKGKYVELRCDPISGHTALYWYRQSLGQGPEFLIYFQGTGAADDSGLPNDRFFAVRPEGSVSTLKIQRTERGDSAVYLCASSPGLLSSYEQYFGPGTRLTVT.

This chain links TRBV7-9 with TRBJ2-1; D is possibly TRBD2 (7 bases). The germline gives CDR1 SEHNR, CDR2 FQNEAQ (reference sequence). V lost 6 bases and J 5 bases, leaving 11 bases between the germline ends. The CDR3 loop spans 13 amino acids. The CDR3 DNA reads as TGTGCCAGCAGTGGCGGGGGCCACAATGAGCAGTTCTTC. This translates into CASSGGGHNEQFF.

The chain recombines TRBV7-9 with TRBJ2-5; maybe TRBD2 (5 bases). Germline-derived CDR1 and CDR2 are SEHNR and FQNEAQ (reference sequence). The CDR3 runs to 12 residues. Trimming stripped 4 bases from V and 4 bases from J, with 7 bases between. The CDR3 reads CASSSGGETQYF. DNA for the CDR3: TGTGCCAGCAGCTCCGGAGGAGAGACCCAGTACTTC.